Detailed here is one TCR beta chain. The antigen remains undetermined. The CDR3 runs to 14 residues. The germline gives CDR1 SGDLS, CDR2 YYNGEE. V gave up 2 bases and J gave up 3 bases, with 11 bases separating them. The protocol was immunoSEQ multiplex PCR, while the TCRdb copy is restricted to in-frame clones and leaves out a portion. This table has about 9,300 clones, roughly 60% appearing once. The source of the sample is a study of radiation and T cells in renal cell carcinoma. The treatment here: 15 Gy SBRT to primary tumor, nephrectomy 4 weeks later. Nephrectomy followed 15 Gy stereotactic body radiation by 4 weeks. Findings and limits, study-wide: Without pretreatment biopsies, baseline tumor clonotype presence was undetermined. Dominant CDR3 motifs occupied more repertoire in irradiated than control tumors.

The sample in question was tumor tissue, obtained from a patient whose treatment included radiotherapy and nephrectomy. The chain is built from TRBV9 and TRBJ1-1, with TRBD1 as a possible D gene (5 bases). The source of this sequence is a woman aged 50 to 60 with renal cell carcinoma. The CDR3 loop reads CASSVVWDHTEAFF. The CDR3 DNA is TGTGCCAGCAGCGTTGTGTGGGACCACACTGAAGCTTTCTTT.